The rows below give T cell receptor beta chains drawn from one sample of a study of beta chain features in type 1 diabetes. The protocol was immunoSEQ multiplex PCR, while the TCRdb copy is restricted to in-frame clones and leaves out a portion. The sample consists of a few hundred thousand clones, 13% to 15% of them appearing once. Sequenced sample: naive CD4+ T cells from blood. Receptor source: a man in his thirties or forties with type 1 diabetes. Both conserved end residues are part of each CDR3. The D gene is left open where the match is weak. The size of a clone is reported for some rows only, either as once, few or many, or as a class for expanded clones.

v_call: TRBV12-5
d_call: -
j_call: TRBJ1-5
clone_size: few
cdr3_nt: TGTGCTAGTGGTTCGGGTAGTCAGCCCCAGCATTTT
cdr3_aa: CASGSGSQPQHF

v_call: TRBV5-1
d_call: -
j_call: TRBJ2-1
clone_size: -
cdr3_nt: TGCGCCAGCAGCGACGGACTTGACAATGAGCAGTTCTTC
cdr3_aa: CASSDGLDNEQFF

v_call: TRBV18
d_call: TRBD2
j_call: TRBJ2-3
clone_size: -
cdr3_nt: TGTGCCAGCTCACCACAGACTAGCGGGAAGGAAGATACGCAGTATTTT
cdr3_aa: CASSPQTSGKEDTQYF

v_call: TRBV19
d_call: -
j_call: TRBJ1-5
clone_size: -
cdr3_nt: TGTGCCAGTAGTGCCCAGGTTTTTCGTCAGCCCCAGCATTTT
cdr3_aa: CASSAQVFRQPQHF

v_call: TRBV6-6
d_call: TRBD1
j_call: TRBJ1-2
clone_size: few
cdr3_nt: TGTGCCAGCAGTTACTCGGAAATCAGGGGGCAAGAGGGCTACACCTTC
cdr3_aa: CASSYSEIRGQEGYTF

v_call: TRBV9
d_call: TRBD1
j_call: TRBJ2-7
clone_size: -
cdr3_nt: TGTGCCAGCAGCGCCGCCGGGACAGGGGCCTACGAGCAGTACTTC
cdr3_aa: CASSAAGTGAYEQYF

v_call: TRBV7-2
d_call: -
j_call: TRBJ2-3
clone_size: -
cdr3_nt: TGTGCCAGCAGCGGCAGGCGCACAGATACGCAGTATTTT
cdr3_aa: CASSGRRTDTQYF

v_call: TRBV2
d_call: -
j_call: TRBJ1-2
clone_size: few
cdr3_nt: TGTGCCAGCCGAGAAGTGGCCGATGGCTACACCTTC
cdr3_aa: CASREVADGYTF

v_call: TRBV13
d_call: TRBD2
j_call: TRBJ2-3
clone_size: few
cdr3_nt: TGTGCCAGCAGCTTCTTCCTGGGACTATCCCCAGATACGCAGTATTTT
cdr3_aa: CASSFFLGLSPDTQYF

v_call: TRBV6-5
d_call: TRBD2
j_call: TRBJ2-1
clone_size: few
cdr3_nt: TGTGCCAGCAGTTACTCTCCTAGCGGGCACTACAATGAGCAGTTCTTC
cdr3_aa: CASSYSPSGHYNEQFF

v_call: TRBV29-1
d_call: TRBD1
j_call: TRBJ2-3
clone_size: -
cdr3_nt: TGCAGCTCTTACAGGGGGATCGCAGATACGCAGTATTTT
cdr3_aa: CSSYRGIADTQYF

v_call: TRBV25-1
d_call: -
j_call: TRBJ1-1
clone_size: few
cdr3_nt: TGTGCCAGCAGTGACAGGGCAGGGTTGTACACTGAAGCTTTCTTT
cdr3_aa: CASSDRAGLYTEAFF

v_call: TRBV28
d_call: TRBD1
j_call: TRBJ2-7
clone_size: -
cdr3_nt: TGTGCCAGCCACGCGGGGGACAGGGTATCCTACGAGCAGTACTTC
cdr3_aa: CASHAGDRVSYEQYF

v_call: TRBV5-1
d_call: TRBD2
j_call: TRBJ2-1
clone_size: -
cdr3_nt: TGCGCCAGCAGCCCCCTAGCGGGAGTGGGGAATGAGCAGTTCTTC
cdr3_aa: CASSPLAGVGNEQFF

v_call: TRBV5-6
d_call: -
j_call: TRBJ1-2
clone_size: -
cdr3_nt: TGTGCCAGCAGCTTGCCCCTAGGGCCGGACAGTGGCTACACCTTC
cdr3_aa: CASSLPLGPDSGYTF

v_call: TRBV7-9
d_call: TRBD1
j_call: TRBJ1-2
clone_size: few
cdr3_nt: TGTGCCAGCAGCACCGGACAGGGAAGTACTGATGGCTACACCTTC
cdr3_aa: CASSTGQGSTDGYTF

v_call: TRBV19
d_call: -
j_call: TRBJ2-1
clone_size: few
cdr3_nt: TGTGCCAGCTTGGGCTTAAGCTACAATGAGCAGTTCTTC
cdr3_aa: CASLGLSYNEQFF

v_call: TRBV6-1
d_call: TRBD1
j_call: TRBJ1-5
clone_size: few
cdr3_nt: TGTGCCAGCCGGACAGGAGGCGATCAGCCCCAGCATTTT
cdr3_aa: CASRTGGDQPQHF